The rows below give T cell receptor beta chains drawn from one sample of a study of blood T cells in healthy people across ages. Each CDR3 protein gets one entry after TCRdb re-called the 5' RACE reads with MiXCR. The table includes about 640,000 distinct CDR3 sequences, roughly 53% detected once. Specimen: blood. These receptor sequences come from a man between 60 and 75 years old in good health. CDR3s include the opening cysteine and the closing phenylalanine or tryptophan. Clone sizes are given selectively: once, few, many, or a class where the clone is expanded.

>few|TRBV28
CASSPGDGYEQYF
>once|TRBV6-2/TRBV6-3
CASTGNTEAFF
>.|TRBV4-1
CASSPYGQDNEQFF
>many|TRBV5-1
CASYTTGDNEQFF
>.|TRBV20-1
CSARDTLNYGYTF
>.|TRBV29-1
CSVEGGTSARNTEAFF
>few|TRBV7-4
CASTPCEKLFF
>.|TRBV20-1
CSASGRSGGQANEQFF
>.|TRBV5-1
CASSLGQGDYNEQFF
>many|TRBV29-1
CSARLRAESYEQYF